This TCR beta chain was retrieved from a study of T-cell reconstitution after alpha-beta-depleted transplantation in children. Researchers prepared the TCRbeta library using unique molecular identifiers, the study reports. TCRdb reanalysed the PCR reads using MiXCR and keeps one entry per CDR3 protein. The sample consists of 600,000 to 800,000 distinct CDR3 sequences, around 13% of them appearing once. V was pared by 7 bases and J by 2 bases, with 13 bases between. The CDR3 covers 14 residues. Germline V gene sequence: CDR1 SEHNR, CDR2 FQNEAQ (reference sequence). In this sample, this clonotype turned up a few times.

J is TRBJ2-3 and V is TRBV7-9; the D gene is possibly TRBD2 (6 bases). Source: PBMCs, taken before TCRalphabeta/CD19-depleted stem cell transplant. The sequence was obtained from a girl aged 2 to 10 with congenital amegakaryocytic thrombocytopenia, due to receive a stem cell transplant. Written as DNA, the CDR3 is TGTGCCAGCACCGGGAGTAGCGACACAGATACGCAGTATTTT. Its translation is CASTGSSDTDTQYF.